This TCR beta chain was captured by sequencing in a study of blood T cell repertoires in COVID-19. Original handling: Reference gene primer amplification yielded estimated nucleated cell counts. The table came from immunoSEQ multiplex PCR; TCRdb's copy has only in-frame clones and leaves some out. D and trimming were read from the DNA, whereas the V and J calls and clone size are those reported in that table. The sample yields around 200,000 clones, over 75% seen once. This clone was picked up a small number of times. Recovery meant two consecutive negative NP/OP PCR tests, professional clearance, or resolved symptoms. This sequence was found in a young woman who had recovered from COVID-19. The sequenced sample consisted of PBMCs or T cells enriched from blood (not recorded which).

CDR3 DNA: TGTGCCAGCAGCCGGGGACAGGGGGCGAAAAATTCACCCCTCCACTTT. This encodes CASSRGQGAKNSPLHF. This chain links TRBV5-6 with TRBJ1-6, with 12 bases lining up with TRBD1. CDR1 is SGHDT and CDR2 is YYEEEE in the germline V gene. There are 16 residues in the CDR3. V dropped 4 bases and J dropped 7; count of bases not matched to a gene: 6.